This TCR beta chain was profiled in a study of cytomegalovirus exposure and HLA in healthy donors. Study results and limitations: In vitro checks showed that a few CMV-associated chains really do target CMV antigens. Earlier analysis found most TCR beta V segments productive about 90% or about 30% of the time.

The primer mix had 60 Vbeta and 13 Jbeta primers. This table comes from immunoSEQ multiplex PCR, and its TCRdb copy is limited to in-frame clones, with some not included. The profile covers 150,000 to 200,000 clones, with roughly 70% appearing a single time and about 3.1% taken by the ten largest. Trimming took off 3 bases at V and 1 base at J, with 13 bases between the two ends. Germline assignment: CDR1 SNHLY and CDR2 FYNNEI. There are 15 residues in the CDR3. To note about this clone: Its antigen is still unknown.

This clonotype was sampled from a male donor in good health and CMV-seronegative. The sample comprised PBMCs. The gene calls are TRBV2 and TRBJ2-7; D gene unclear. This chain's CDR3 is CASSDQYGPSYEQYF. The CDR3 nucleotides are TGTGCCAGCAGTGACCAATATGGGCCATCCTACGAGCAGTACTTC.